Below are 30 T cell receptor beta chains sequenced from a single sample in a study of blood T cell repertoires in COVID-19. Sequencing was performed with immunoSEQ multiplex PCR; in TCRdb, only in-frame clones are kept and a portion is missing. The data show some 250,000 clones, with approximately 90% seen just once and around 2.2% held by the top ten. Sequencing used peripheral blood. Source of these receptors: a man in his thirties or forties who had recovered from COVID-19.

The V and J genes are TRBV20-1 and TRBJ1-2; TRBD1 might be the D (5 bases). CDR3 length: 11 residues. CDR1 and CDR2 from the germline V gene are DFQATT and SNEGSKA (reference sequence). CDR3: CTSPSGGGYTF. DNA for the CDR3: TGCACCTCACCGTCCGGGGGTGGCTACACCTTC.

V usage is TRBV28 and J usage is TRBJ2-7; 12 positions match TRBD1. Per germline, CDR1 MDHEN and CDR2 SYDVKM. The CDR3 is made up of 15 amino acids. V lost 6 bases to trimming and J lost 9 bases; unmatched junction nucleotides: 12. CDR3 sequence (DNA): TGTGCCAGCAGCACCCGGGACAGGGGGCTCATGGGGCAGTACTTC. Translating it yields CASSTRDRGLMGQYF.

This clone appeared a few times. V and J are TRBV6-4 and TRBJ2-3, with 11 bases that match TRBD2. CDR1 is MRHNA and CDR2 is SNTAGT in the germline V gene. J lost 6 bases, V lost 2 bases, and 4 bases had no gene match. This CDR3 spans 15 amino acids. In DNA, the CDR3 is TGTGCCAGCAGTGACGGAGCTAGCGGGGGGGATACGCAGTATTTT. This gives the protein CASSDGASGGDTQYF.

Concerning this clone: This same CDR3 is encoded by further DNA sequences in the sample. V and J are TRBV5-1 and TRBJ1-1; 8 bases map to TRBD1. CDR1 and CDR2 (germline): SGHRS, YFSETQ. The CDR3 is made up of 14 amino acids. The trim removed 0 bases at V and 4 bases at J, leaving 2 bases unmatched. The CDR3 nucleotides are TGCGCCAGCAGCTTGGCGCAGGGGGCCACTGAAGCTTTCTTT. Protein sequence: CASSLAQGATEAFF.

This clone showed up just once. The CDR3 reads CASSPDRDYGYTF. As DNA, the CDR3 is TGTGCCAGCAGCCCCGACAGGGACTATGGCTACACCTTC. J is TRBJ1-2 and V is TRBV11-3, with 7 bases fitting TRBD1. Trimming took 5 bases from V and 3 from J; bases not matched to a gene: 3. The CDR3 contains 13 residues. Germline V gene data show CDR1 as SGHNT and CDR2 as YENEEA.

The chain couples TRBV6-4 to TRBJ2-2; tentatively, D is TRBD1 (5 bases). There are 17 residues in the CDR3. V lost 6 bases to trimming and J lost 0 bases, with 17 bases between them. Germline V gene data show CDR1 as MRHNA and CDR2 as SNTAGT. The CDR3 DNA reads TGTGCCAGCAGCCATTTCAGGGAAGACGCGAACACCGGGGAGCTGTTTTTT. Translation gives CASSHFREDANTGELFF.

This clone showed up just a few times. The chain carries TRBV29-1 and TRBJ1-1; D is perhaps TRBD1 (6 bases). Germline CDR1 reads SQVTM; CDR2 reads ANQGSEA. V lost 3 bases, J lost 8 bases, and 16 bases lay in between. The length of the CDR3 is 13 residues. Written as DNA, the CDR3 is TGCAGCGTTGATAGGGGGGGCCGGGACGAAGCTTTCTTT. Its protein is CSVDRGGRDEAFF.

The V gene is TRBV5-1, the J gene TRBJ1-1, with D maybe TRBD1 (6 bases). The V gene lost 3 bases and the J gene lost 8 bases, with 14 bases spanning the gap. Germline V gene lookup returns CDR1 SGHRS and CDR2 YFSETQ. The CDR3 runs to 13 residues. This chain's CDR3 is CASSSPGQREAFF. Here the CDR3 DNA reads TGCGCCAGCAGCTCCCCCGGACAGAGAGAAGCTTTCTTT.

The J gene is TRBJ2-1, the V gene TRBV9, with D maybe TRBD2 (7 bases). This CDR3 is built from 17 residues. Germline lookup yields CDR1 SGDLS and CDR2 YYNGEE. Between the trimmed V and J ends, which lost 2 bases and 3 bases, there was a span of 18 bases. The CDR3 DNA reads as TGTGCCAGCAGCGTCAACATCTTAGGGGGGGACTACAATGAGCAGTTCTTC. Residues: CASSVNILGGDYNEQFF.

This clone occurred once. J is TRBJ2-3 and V is TRBV10-1, with TRBD2 identical over 10 bases. Germline CDR1 and CDR2: WNHNN and SYGVQD (reference sequence). The junction had 4 bases not matched to a gene; V was cut back by 6 bases and J by 1 base. The CDR3 has 15 amino acids. This CDR3 reads CASSGLAGGTDTQYF. CDR3 DNA sequence: TGCGCCAGCAGCGGTCTAGCGGGGGGCACAGATACGCAGTATTTT.

The V and J genes are TRBV3-1 (or the pseudogene TRBV3-2) and TRBJ2-3; 9 bases match TRBD1. The CDR3 is 17 residues long. Germline CDR1 and CDR2: LGHDT and YNNKEL (reference sequence). J was trimmed by 2 bases and V by 3 bases; bases with no gene match: 9. This chain's CDR3 is CASSHRNRDRATDTQYF. The CDR3, as DNA: TGTGCCAGCAGCCACCGCAACCGGGACAGGGCCACAGATACGCAGTATTTT.

This chain uses TRBV19 with TRBJ1-1; tentatively, D is TRBD1 (6 bases). This CDR3 region has 15 residues. V gave up 2 bases and J gave up 4 bases, with 14 bases separating them. Germline V CDR1 and CDR2: LNHDA, SQIVND (reference sequence). Here the CDR3 reads CASSINRAWGTEAFF. CDR3 DNA: TGTGCCAGTAGTATAAACAGGGCTTGGGGCACTGAAGCTTTCTTT.

This clone was picked up a small number of times. This chain joins TRBV19 and TRBJ1-4; 8 nucleotides match TRBD1. The V gene's germline CDR1 is LNHDA and CDR2 SQIVND (reference sequence). V trimming: 4 bases; J trimming: 8 bases; junction bases outside the gene matches: 9. The CDR3 has 15 amino acids. The CDR3 spells CASSTQTGAGEKLFF. In DNA, the CDR3 is TGTGCCAGTAGTACGCAGACAGGGGCAGGGGAAAAACTGTTTTTT.

The chain carries TRBV19 and TRBJ2-1; 10 nucleotides line up with TRBD1. The CDR3 runs 15 residues. CDR1 LNHDA and CDR2 SQIVND come from the germline V gene (reference sequence). V gave up 4 bases and J gave up 15 bases; unmatched junction bases: 15. This CDR3 reads CASSTVAGTGDSRFF. CDR3 sequence (DNA): TGTGCCAGTAGTACAGTAGCCGGGACAGGGGACTCAAGGTTCTTC.

This sequence joins TRBV19 and TRBJ2-2; TRBD2 matches at 14 bases. V lost 3 bases to trimming and J lost 8 bases; unmatched junction nucleotides: 8. CDR3 length: 17 residues. Germline CDR1 is LNHDA and CDR2 is SQIVND (reference sequence). The chain's CDR3 is CASSILGLAGAPGELFF. The CDR3, as DNA: TGTGCCAGTAGTATTCTGGGACTAGCGGGGGCCCCGGGGGAGCTGTTTTTT.

The V gene is TRBV10-3, the J gene TRBJ2-5, with TRBD1 matching 7 bases. Germline CDR1 and CDR2: ENHRY and SYGVKD. Germline trimming cut 6 bases from V and 3 bases from J; bases unmatched to any gene: 4. This CDR3 has 13 amino acids. The CDR3: CAIRSGQKETQYF. In DNA form, the CDR3 reads TGTGCCATCAGATCGGGACAGAAAGAGACCCAGTACTTC.

V gene TRBV19 combines with J gene TRBJ2-1, with 15 bases lining up with TRBD2. The CDR3 contains 13 residues. J was trimmed by 10 bases and V by 8 bases; bases with no gene match: 3. Germline-derived CDR1 and CDR2 are LNHDA and SQIVND (reference sequence). CDR3 region: CASAGTSGGEQFF. CDR3 coding DNA: TGTGCCAGTGCCGGGACTAGCGGGGGGGAGCAGTTCTTC.

The rearrangement links TRBV5-1 to TRBJ2-5, with TRBD1 matching over 7 bases. The CDR3 loop spans 15 amino acids. V trimming: 0 bases; J trimming: 5 bases; junction bases outside the gene matches: 7. The germline CDR1 and CDR2 sequences are SGHRS and YFSETQ. In DNA, the CDR3 is TGCGCCAGCAGCTTGGTAGTGGGCAGGGGGGAGACCCAGTACTTC. Its translation is CASSLVVGRGETQYF.

J is TRBJ2-2 and V is TRBV2, with a possible D match to TRBD1 (6 bases). Germline CDR1 SNHLY, CDR2 FYNNEI. CDR3 size: 17 residues. Trimming took 6 bases from V and 0 from J, leaving 17 bases between them. CDR3 in DNA: TGTGCCAGCAGCGTAACTGACAGGTTCCCGAACACCGGGGAGCTGTTTTTT. Its protein is CASSVTDRFPNTGELFF.

The rearrangement joins TRBV3-1 (or the pseudogene TRBV3-2) to TRBJ2-5; no reliable D call. The germline V gene has CDR1 LGHDT and CDR2 YNNKEL (reference sequence). Trimming cost V 4 bases and J 0 bases, with 12 bases left between them. The CDR3 has 15 residues. The CDR3 region is CASSRPYDNQETQYF. The DNA for the CDR3 is TGTGCCAGCAGCCGCCCATATGACAACCAAGAGACCCAGTACTTC.

The CDR3 spells CASSPGQENSPLHF. The CDR3 DNA follows: TGTGCCAGCAGCCCAGGACAGGAAAATTCACCCCTCCACTTT. J is TRBJ1-6 and V is TRBV5-6; TRBD1 agrees at 7 bases. V shed 4 bases, J shed 7 bases, and the junction held 5 bases outside the gene matches. The germline gives CDR1 SGHDT, CDR2 YYEEEE. This CDR3 contains 14 residues.

This rearrangement joins TRBV7-9 to TRBJ1-2, with 7 bases identical to TRBD1. Trimming cost V 1 base and J 5 bases; bases outside gene matches: 4. Germline loops: CDR1 SEHNR, CDR2 FQNEAQ (reference sequence). The CDR3 spans 14 residues. The chain's CDR3 is CASSLGQGTYGYTF. CDR3 bases: TGTGCCAGCAGCTTAGGACAGGGAACGTATGGCTACACCTTC.

Concerning this clone: Other nucleotide sequences from this sample produce the same CDR3. The chain employs TRBV12-3 or TRBV12-4 and TRBJ1-5; 7 positions match TRBD1. The CDR3 is made up of 13 amino acids. V shed 6 bases, J shed 5 bases, and the junction held 4 bases outside the gene matches. In DNA form, the CDR3 reads TGTGCCAGCAGCCTTACAGGGGATCAGCCCCAGCATTTT. Protein sequence: CASSLTGDQPQHF.

The rearrangement uses TRBV2 and TRBJ2-3, with 7 nucleotides matching TRBD1. Looked up from germline, CDR1 is SNHLY and CDR2 is FYNNEI. This CDR3 comprises 14 residues. V was clipped by 7 bases and J by 2 bases; unmatched bases: 6. The CDR3 here is CASTLTGNTDTQYF. For the CDR3, the DNA is TGTGCCAGCACTCTGACAGGGAACACAGATACGCAGTATTTT.

This rearrangement joins TRBV7-9 to TRBJ1-4, with TRBD1 matching over 7 bases. CDR1 is SEHNR and CDR2 is FQNEAQ in the germline V gene (reference sequence). Trimming removed 4 bases from V and 6 bases from J; junction bases left unmatched: 5. The CDR3 is made up of 14 amino acids. The DNA of the CDR3 is TGTGCCAGCAGCTGGGGACAGTTGTATGAAAAACTGTTTTTT. This translates into CASSWGQLYEKLFF.

The CDR3 DNA reads as TGTGCCACCACTATTGGGGCAGGGGGATATGGCTACACCTTC. Protein sequence: CATTIGAGGYGYTF. The chain links TRBV19 to TRBJ1-2, with 7 bases identical to TRBD1. The CDR3 runs to 14 residues. After removal of 10 bases from V and 5 bases from J, the junction contained 13 bases not matched to a gene. CDR1 and CDR2 from the germline V gene are LNHDA and SQIVND (reference sequence). Based on the CDR3 plus reference TRBV19 and TRBJ1-2, the full variable domain is DGGITQSPKYLFRKEGQNVTLSCEQNLNHDAMYWYRQDPGQGLRLIYYSQIVNDFQKGDIAEGYSVSREKKESFPLTVTSAQKNPTAFYLCATTIGAGGYGYTFGSGTRLTVV.

J is TRBJ2-3 and V is TRBV5-1; tentatively, D is TRBD1 (5 bases). In germline, CDR1 is SGHRS, CDR2 YFSETQ. This CDR3 has 14 amino acids. V dropped 4 bases and J dropped 2 bases, with 11 bases sitting between them. CDR3 sequence: CASSPDSPTDTQYF. The CDR3 coding sequence is TGCGCCAGCAGCCCCGACAGTCCCACAGATACGCAGTATTTT.

The chain couples TRBV3-1 (or the pseudogene TRBV3-2) to TRBJ2-7; D remains unclear. Looked up from germline, CDR1 is LGHDT and CDR2 is YNNKEL (reference sequence). V gave up 3 bases and J gave up 3 bases, with 15 bases separating them. The CDR3 runs 15 residues. The CDR3 here is CASSQQAATYYEQYF. CDR3 sequence (DNA): TGTGCCAGCAGCCAGCAGGCTGCTACTTACTACGAGCAGTACTTC.

CDR3 DNA sequence: TGTGCCAGCACTCGACTAGAGCGGTTCTACGAGCAGTACTTC. Protein sequence: CASTRLERFYEQYF. V is TRBV5-6 and J is TRBJ2-7, with D possibly being TRBD2 (6 bases). The CDR3 is 14 amino acids. Germline V gene lookup returns CDR1 SGHDT and CDR2 YYEEEE. V dropped 6 bases and J dropped 3 bases, with 16 bases sitting between them.

The V and J genes are TRBV11-2 and TRBJ1-2; D ambiguous. Between the trimmed V and J ends, which lost 2 bases and 6 bases, there was a span of 13 bases. CDR1 is SGHAT, CDR2 FQNNGV, per germline. The CDR3 extends over 14 amino acids. The CDR3 loop reads CASSLTVSGHGYTF. The CDR3 DNA reads as TGTGCCAGCAGCTTAACTGTGTCAGGCCATGGCTACACCTTC.